These 22 T cell receptor beta chains originate from one sample sequenced in a study of patients and donors after allogeneic stem cell transplantation. TCRdb used MiXCR to reprocess the RT-PCR reads, holding one entry per CDR3 protein. The data hold 900,000 to 1,000,000 distinct CDR3 sequences, with under 20% observed a single time. The sequenced material came from blood, either unsorted or a sorted T cell fraction (not recorded which). Source of these receptors: a human donor who was either an allogeneic HSCT recipient or a stem cell or donor lymphocyte infusion donor (not recorded which). It is not recorded whose cells these are; they may come from a transplant donor.

The chain uses TRBV18 and TRBJ2-1; TRBD1 might be the D (6 bases). The CDR3 contains 16 residues. Germline values: CDR1 KGHSH, CDR2 LQKENI. V gave up 5 bases and J gave up 8 bases, with 22 bases separating them. The CDR3 is CASSSNRVGVADEQFF. CDR3 in DNA: TGTGCCAGCTCATCCAACAGGGTTGGGGTCGCAGATGAGCAGTTCTTC.

The CDR3 DNA follows: TGTGCCAGCAGTGGTCGGGTCTCTGGGGCCAACGTCCTGACTTTC. This translates into CASSGRVSGANVLTF. The chain employs TRBV2 and TRBJ2-6; D is unresolved. The V and J ends lost 4 bases and 0 bases respectively, with 7 bases between them. CDR1 is SNHLY and CDR2 is FYNNEI in the germline V gene. The CDR3 runs 15 residues. Filled out from reference TRBV2 and TRBJ2-6, the complete variable domain reads EPEVTQTPSHQVTQMGQEVILRCVPISNHLYFYWYRQILGQKVEFLVSFYNNEISEKSEIFDDQFSVERPDGSNFTLKIRSTKLEDSAMYFCASSGRVSGANVLTFGAGSRLTVL.

The chain employs TRBV2 and TRBJ2-7; D might be TRBD1 (6 bases). Trimming took off 5 bases at V and 0 bases at J, with 14 bases between the two ends. CDR3 length: 15 residues. Germline values: CDR1 SNHLY, CDR2 FYNNEI. The CDR3 DNA reads TGTGCCAGCAGTTTAGAAACAGGGAGCTCCTACGAGCAGTACTTC. Protein product: CASSLETGSSYEQYF.

This clonotype was counted only a few times. The chain joins TRBV19 to TRBJ2-2, with 12 positions matching TRBD2. The CDR3 has 17 amino acids. The V gene end was trimmed by 2 bases and the J gene end by 8 bases; junction bases not matched to a gene: 9. Germline loops: CDR1 LNHDA, CDR2 SQIVND (reference sequence). The CDR3 DNA follows: TGTGCCAGTAGTATACGAATACTAGCGGGAGGTTGGGGGGAGCTGTTTTTT. Amino acids: CASSIRILAGGWGELFF.

This clonotype was observed a handful of times. The gene calls are TRBV7-8 and TRBJ1-1; D not certain. The V gene lost 5 bases and the J gene lost 6 bases, with 10 bases spanning the gap. The CDR3 spans 12 residues. The germline V gene has CDR1 SGHVS and CDR2 FQNEAQ. CDR3 bases: TGTGCCAGCAGCCGGGATCAGTCTGAAGCTTTCTTT. This sequence encodes CASSRDQSEAFF.

V is TRBV18 and J is TRBJ2-3; TRBD2 agrees at 7 bases. Germline V gives CDR1 KGHSH, CDR2 LQKENI. The CDR3 is 16 amino acids. V lost 1 base and J lost 2; bases outside the gene matches: 6. DNA of the CDR3: TGTGCCAGCTCACCACGCGAGCGGGGCCTCACAGATACGCAGTATTTT. Encoded protein: CASSPRERGLTDTQYF.

V usage is TRBV28 and J usage is TRBJ2-1; 10 positions match TRBD2. CDR3 size: 15 residues. The V segment lost 5 bases and the J segment 7 bases; nucleotides outside the gene matches: 8. Germline V gene sequence: CDR1 MDHEN, CDR2 SYDVKM. DNA of the CDR3: TGTGCCAGCAGTAACGGACTAGCGGCGAGGAATGAGCAGTTCTTC. Protein sequence: CASSNGLAARNEQFF.

The sample holds a few counts of this clonotype. The chain recombines TRBV20-1 with TRBJ1-1; possibly TRBD1 for D (6 bases). CDR3 length: 13 residues. In germline, CDR1 is DFQATT, CDR2 SNEGSKA (reference sequence). V was clipped by 7 bases and J by 1 base, with 13 bases between them. The CDR3 bases are TGCAGTGACAACCCGACAGGGAACACTGAAGCTTTCTTT. It codes for CSDNPTGNTEAFF.

This clonotype was observed a few times. CDR3 residues: CASSQDVNRGVEQYF. CDR3 nucleotide sequence: TGCGCCAGCAGCCAAGATGTAAACCGGGGGGTCGAGCAGTACTTC. The gene calls are TRBV4-1 and TRBJ2-7; 7 nucleotides agree with TRBD2. V dropped 0 bases and J dropped 6; count of bases not matched to a gene: 8. The CDR3 is made up of 15 amino acids. Germline CDR1 reads MGHRA; CDR2 reads YSYEKL.

CDR3 sequence reads: CASSLKRGQGYGYTF. The CDR3 DNA sequence: TGTGCCAGCAGTTTAAAGAGGGGGCAGGGCTATGGCTACACCTTC. This chain joins TRBV12-3 or TRBV12-4 and TRBJ1-2; the match to TRBD1 covers 7 bases. The CDR3 consists of 15 residues. After removal of 2 bases from V and 4 bases from J, the junction contained 7 bases not matched to a gene.

V usage is TRBV7-9 and J usage is TRBJ1-2; perhaps TRBD1 as D (5 bases). With 3 bases removed from V and 4 bases from J, the gap between germline ends came to 9 bases. The CDR3 runs 13 residues. Germline V gene data show CDR1 as SEHNR and CDR2 as FQNEAQ (reference sequence). The CDR3 nucleotides are TGTGCCAGCAGCTTGGTCGGGGCCTATGGCTACACCTTC. It codes for CASSLVGAYGYTF.

Here the CDR3 reads CSAYRGASTDTQYF. CDR3 nucleotides: TGCAGCGCCTATCGCGGTGCTAGCACAGATACGCAGTATTTT. The gene calls are TRBV29-1 and TRBJ2-3; D ambiguous. The CDR3 is made up of 14 amino acids. Trimming took off 7 bases at V and 0 bases at J, with 14 bases between the two ends. From germline, CDR1 is SQVTM and CDR2 ANQGSEA.

This clonotype has more than one count but fewer than ten. The chain is built from TRBV5-1 and TRBJ2-1; 12 nucleotides agree with TRBD2. The ends lost 4 bases at V and 10 bases at J; junction bases unmatched: 9. The CDR3 consists of 15 residues. Germline-derived CDR1 and CDR2 are SGHRS and YFSETQ. The CDR3 nucleotides are TGCGCCAGCAGCACCGGACTAGCGGGGAGGGTGGAGCAGTTCTTC. This gives the protein CASSTGLAGRVEQFF.

The CDR3 nucleotides read TGTGCCAGCAGCGTACGGCTGACGAATATCGCCTACAATGAGCAGTTCTTC. It yields the protein CASSVRLTNIAYNEQFF. The chain couples TRBV7-2 to TRBJ2-1; D gene ambiguous. The CDR3 length is 17 residues. The V and J ends lost 5 bases and 2 bases respectively, with 19 bases between them. CDR1 SGHTA and CDR2 FQGNSA come from the germline V gene.

The V gene is TRBV12-3 or TRBV12-4, the J gene TRBJ2-2; perhaps TRBD1 as D (5 bases). Trimming pared 6 bases from V and 0 bases from J, leaving 11 bases between. The CDR3 is made up of 15 amino acids. This CDR3 is CASSSDISNTGELFF. In DNA form, the CDR3 reads TGTGCCAGCAGCTCGGACATATCGAACACCGGGGAGCTGTTTTTT.

This clonotype has just one count. The V call is TRBV30, the J call TRBJ2-7; D ambiguous. With 5 bases removed from V and 5 bases from J, the gap between germline ends came to 16 bases. The CDR3 extends over 13 amino acids. Germline V gene sequence: CDR1 GTSNPN, CDR2 SVGIG (reference sequence). The CDR3: CAWDPGFPHEQYF. CDR3 nucleotide sequence: TGTGCCTGGGACCCAGGATTCCCCCACGAGCAGTACTTC.

This clonotype was counted only a few times. V and J are TRBV5-1 and TRBJ2-2; 7 bases are shared with TRBD1. Germline lookup yields CDR1 SGHRS and CDR2 YFSETQ. The CDR3 sequence is 16 residues long. The trim removed 4 bases at V and 1 base at J, leaving 7 bases unmatched. The CDR3 loop reads CASSLNRGQNTGELFF. The CDR3 nucleotides read TGCGCCAGCAGCCTCAACAGGGGACAGAACACCGGGGAGCTGTTTTTT.

This chain joins TRBV2 and TRBJ1-3; 7 bases line up with TRBD1. CDR1 and CDR2 from the germline V gene are SNHLY and FYNNEI. J was trimmed by 9 bases and V by 5 bases; bases with no gene match: 10. The CDR3 totals 14 residues. The CDR3 nucleotides are TGTGCCAGCAGTAAACGACAGGGTCCCGTCACCATATATTTT. Its protein is CASSKRQGPVTIYF.

This rearrangement joins TRBV29-1 to TRBJ2-7; 8 bases align to TRBD1. Trimming removed 3 bases from V and 5 bases from J; junction bases left unmatched: 9. CDR1 SQVTM and CDR2 ANQGSEA come from the germline V gene. The CDR3 loop spans 14 amino acids. CDR3 sequence reads: CSVDELGQGNEQYF. CDR3 nucleotides: TGCAGCGTTGACGAACTCGGACAGGGTAACGAGCAGTACTTC.

The chain uses TRBV2 and TRBJ2-7, with 7 bases identical to TRBD1. The CDR3 consists of 9 residues. Germline values: CDR1 SNHLY, CDR2 FYNNEI. The V segment lost 7 bases and the J segment 11 bases; nucleotides outside the gene matches: 2. CDR3 coding DNA: TGTGCCAGCATAACAGGGGAGTACTTC. As protein: CASITGEYF.

The rearrangement uses TRBV9 and TRBJ2-1; 10 bases are a match to TRBD2. Germline V gene lookup returns CDR1 SGDLS and CDR2 YYNGEE. The CDR3 has 19 amino acids. V lost 3 bases to trimming and J lost 0 bases; unmatched junction nucleotides: 12. CDR3 loop: CASSAKGLAYLSSYNEQFF. DNA for the CDR3: TGTGCCAGCAGCGCGAAGGGACTAGCGTACTTGAGCTCCTACAATGAGCAGTTCTTC.

The rearrangement links TRBV9 to TRBJ1-5; no clear D. The CDR3 contains 14 residues. V dropped 0 bases and J dropped 6 bases, with 10 bases sitting between them. Germline V gives CDR1 SGDLS, CDR2 YYNGEE. The CDR3 nucleotides read TGTGCCAGCAGCGTAGGTGGGAATCGTCAGCCCCAGCATTTT. Translation: CASSVGGNRQPQHF.